What follows are 25 T cell receptor beta chains derived from one specimen sequenced in a study of tissue T cells after allogeneic stem cell transplantation. Time point denoted: mouse harvest day 14 after allogeneic transplant. Tail vein injection delivered 10^7 T-cell-depleted bone marrow cells and 10^6 splenic CD5+ T cells. This table comes from immunoSEQ multiplex PCR, and its TCRdb copy is limited to in-frame clones, with some not included. This table has some 3,000 clones, approximately 43% appearing once. Source material: gut tissue. The source of these receptors is a female BALB/c mouse given C57BL/6 T cells with graft-versus-host disease after an allogeneic hematopoietic cell transplant.

In regard to this clone: Each gene name is a mouse one. The read ends 1 residue before the CDR3 terminus; that terminus is restored from the germline J gene. The chain joins TRBV12-1 to TRBJ2-4; tentatively, D is TRBD2 (6 bases). Deletions cut 3 bases from V and 2 bases from J, with 11 bases between. Germline values: CDR1 SGHSN, CDR2 HYEKVE. This CDR3 has 14 residues. The CDR3 reads CASSGLGLQNTLYF. The part of the CDR3 DNA that was read is TGTGCCAGCTCTGGTCTGGGGCTTCAAAACACCTTGTAC.

This clone is classed as large. Genes and germline come from the mouse. The read halts 1 residue ahead of the CDR3 end, with the missing end drawn from the germline J gene. The chain is built from TRBV4 and TRBJ2-1, with 11 bases identical to TRBD2. From germline, CDR1 is LGHDT and CDR2 YNNKQL (reference sequence). Trimming removed 6 bases from V and 7 bases from J; junction bases left unmatched: 5. The CDR3 covers 14 residues. CDR3 loop: CASRVLGGRAEQFF. The DNA read from the CDR3 is TGTGCCAGCAGAGTACTGGGGGGGCGAGCTGAGCAGTTC. The full variable domain, completed using reference TRBV4 and TRBJ2-1, is ETAVFQTPNYHVTQVGNEVSFNCKQTLGHDTMYWYKQDSKKLLKIMFSYNNKQLIVNETVPRRFSPQSSDKAHLNLRIKSVEPEDSAVYLCASRVLGGRAEQFFGPGTRLTVL.

There are a few counts of this clone. Gene names and germline match the mouse. The CDR3 goes on 1 residue after the read ends, and that part is filled in from the germline J gene. This sequence joins TRBV15 and TRBJ2-2; D is undetermined. The V end was cut by 2 bases, the J end by 6 bases, with 10 bases between. The CDR3 runs 14 residues. Germline loops: CDR1 SGHND, CDR2 FRSKSL. The part of the CDR3 DNA that was read is TGTGCCAGCAGTTTAAGAGGGAACGCCGGGCAGCTCTAC. This encodes CASSLRGNAGQLY. The entire CDR3 protein reads CASSLRGNAGQLYF.

Only a few counts were recorded for this clone. Germline and genes: mouse. The read is 1 residue too short to cover the CDR3 end, so that end is filled in from the germline J gene. V usage is TRBV23 and J usage is TRBJ2-7; TRBD2, the table's D call, lacks a check against the DNA. Germline-derived CDR1 and CDR2 are KGHTA and FQNQQP. This CDR3 spans 15 amino acids. The part of the CDR3 DNA that was read is TGCTCCAGCAGCCGACTGGGGGGGAGCTCCTATGAACAGTAC. Translation gives CSSSRLGGSSYEQY. The CDR3 in full is CSSSRLGGSSYEQYF.

A note on this clone: Mouse gene names apply. The read ends 1 residue before the CDR3 terminus; that terminus is restored from the germline J gene. V usage is TRBV2 and J usage is TRBJ1-3; 12 bases map to TRBD1. Germline-derived CDR1 and CDR2 are LGHNA and YSYQKL. V lost 0 bases, J lost 4 bases, and 7 bases stayed unmatched. This CDR3 comprises 18 residues. The CDR3 is CASSQEGRDRGRGNTLYF. The part of the CDR3 DNA that was read is TGTGCCAGCAGCCAAGAGGGAAGGGACAGGGGGCGGGGAAATACGCTCTAT.

A single count supports this clone. Germline and genes: mouse. The CDR3 extends 1 residue past the end of the read, so its final part is completed from the germline J gene. The chain joins TRBV13-2 to TRBJ2-4; no clear D gene. Looked up from germline, CDR1 is NNHNN and CDR2 is SYGAGS (reference sequence). The V end was cut by 6 bases, the J end by 0 bases, with 11 bases between. CDR3 size: 14 residues. The chain's CDR3 is CASAERASQNTLYF. The sequenced part of the CDR3 DNA is TGTGCCAGCGCTGAAAGGGCCAGTCAAAACACCTTGTAC.

This clone was picked up a small number of times. Gene names are mouse gene names. With the read ending 1 residue before the CDR3 end, the germline J gene is used to fill in that end. The chain carries TRBV13-1 and TRBJ2-7; TRBD2 aligns across 10 bases. J gave up 3 bases and V 6 bases, and 6 bases lay outside the gene matches. The CDR3 runs 14 residues. From germline, CDR1 is NSHNY and CDR2 SYGAGN. The CDR3 here is CASILTGGHYEQYF. The CDR3 bases that were read are TGTGCCAGCATCCTGACTGGGGGGCACTATGAACAGTAC.

This clone came up a few times. Genes and germline are mouse. CDR3 DNA, as far as it was read: TGTGCCAGCAGGACAGGGGGCCAAAACACCTTGTAC. Its translation: CASRTGGQNTLY. The full CDR3 is CASRTGGQNTLYF. The chain recombines TRBV26 with TRBJ2-4, with TRBD1 matching 10 bases. The CDR3 end falls 1 residue outside the read, so it is completed with the germline J gene. The V segment lost 6 bases and the J segment 3 bases; nucleotides outside the gene matches: 0. The CDR3 sequence is 13 residues long. Germline-derived CDR1 and CDR2 are KGHPV and FQNQEV (reference sequence).

Regarding this clone: Germline and genes: mouse. The read is 1 residue too short to cover the CDR3 end, so that end is filled in from the germline J gene. The rearrangement joins TRBV12-2 to TRBJ2-2; a possible D gene is TRBD1 (5 bases). The CDR3 contains 14 residues. Germline V lookup: CDR1 SGHLS, CDR2 HYDKME. The V gene lost 2 bases and the J gene lost 0 bases, with 6 bases spanning the gap. The part of the CDR3 DNA that was read is TGTGCCAGCTCTCCAGGGTCAAACACCGGGCAGCTCTAC. As protein: CASSPGSNTGQLY. The whole CDR3 protein reads CASSPGSNTGQLYF.

With regard to this clone: Any gene name here is a mouse gene name. Read data end 1 residue before the CDR3 end; the end is taken from the germline J gene. The chain employs TRBV23 and TRBJ2-1; the table's D call, TRBD1, has no DNA check behind it. CDR1 is KGHTA, CDR2 FQNQQP, per germline. This CDR3 contains 14 residues. CDR3 DNA, as far as it was read: TGCTCCAGCAGGATACAGGGGGCGGAGGCTGAGCAGTTC. This sequence encodes CSSRIQGAEAEQF. The whole CDR3 reads CSSRIQGAEAEQFF. The whole variable domain, filled in from reference TRBV23 and TRBJ2-1, reads DAAVTQKPRYLIKMKGQEAEMKCIPEKGHTAVFWYQQKQSKELKFLIYFQNQQPLDQIDMVKERFSAVCPSSSLCSLGIRTCEAEDSALYLCSSRIQGAEAEQFFGPGTRLTVL.

As to this clone: Each gene name is a mouse one. The sequenced fragment ends 1 residue before the CDR3 boundary, so the rest is inferred from the germline J gene. The gene calls are TRBV23 and TRBJ2-1; the D segment call TRBD2 is taken from the table without a DNA check. Looked up from germline, CDR1 is KGHTA and CDR2 is FQNQQP. This CDR3 region has 14 residues. This chain's CDR3 is CSSSQSLGGSEQFF. The covered CDR3 bases are TGCTCCAGCAGTCAATCACTGGGGGGGTCTGAGCAGTTC.

Remarks on this clone: Genes and germline come from the mouse. The DNA ends 1 residue before the CDR3 does, and the rest of the CDR3 is filled in from the germline J gene. The V call is TRBV3, the J call TRBJ2-3, with 8 nucleotides matching TRBD1. V trimming: 2 bases; J trimming: 1 base; junction bases outside the gene matches: 2. Germline V gene data show CDR1 as SNHLY and CDR2 as FYNGKV (reference sequence). The CDR3 runs 15 residues. CDR3 sequence reads: CASSLQGARAETLYF. The sequenced CDR3 bases are TGTGCCAGCAGCTTACAGGGGGCGCGTGCAGAAACGCTGTAT.

Regarding this clone: Mouse gene names apply. The read ends 1 residue before the CDR3 terminus; that terminus is restored from the germline J gene. J is TRBJ1-2 and V is TRBV12-2; 7 bases map to TRBD1. Germline trimming cut 2 bases from V and 3 bases from J; bases unmatched to any gene: 2. This CDR3 has 13 amino acids. Germline assignment: CDR1 SGHLS and CDR2 HYDKME. CDR3 bases read: TGTGCCAGCTCTCAACAGGGGTACTCCGACTACACC. As protein: CASSQQGYSDYT. The complete CDR3 sequence is CASSQQGYSDYTF.

Of note for this clone: Gene names are the mouse ones. The DNA ends 1 residue before the CDR3 does, and the rest of the CDR3 is filled in from the germline J gene. The V and J genes are TRBV26 and TRBJ2-3; 12 bases align to TRBD2. With V trimmed by 4 bases and J by 0 bases, 2 bases remained unmatched. Germline CDR1 is KGHPV and CDR2 is FQNQEV (reference sequence). The CDR3 runs 16 residues. The DNA read from the CDR3 is TGTGCCAGCAGTCGACTGGGGGGGCCTAGTGCAGAAACGCTGTAT. Encoded protein: CASSRLGGPSAETLY. The full CDR3 is CASSRLGGPSAETLYF.

Concerning this clone: Genes and germline come from the mouse. The read terminates 1 residue ahead of where the CDR3 ends, so the germline J gene completes it. The V gene is TRBV26, the J gene TRBJ1-1, with 9 bases that match TRBD1. Germline V gene sequence: CDR1 KGHPV, CDR2 FQNQEV (reference sequence). The CDR3 loop spans 13 amino acids. The ends lost 6 bases at V and 3 bases at J; junction bases unmatched: 2. The sequenced CDR3 bases are TGTGCCAGCAGACGGACAGGGGACACAGAAGTCTTC. Translated: CASRRTGDTEVF. In full, the CDR3 reads CASRRTGDTEVFF. Variable domain in full (rest from reference TRBV26 and TRBJ1-1): NSKVIQTPRYLVKGQGQKAKMRCIPEKGHPVVFWYQQNKNNEFKFLINFQNQEVLQQIDMTEKRFSAECPSNSPCSLEIQSSEAGDSALYLCASRRTGDTEVFFGKGTRLTVV.

This clone occurred a few times. The gene names here belong to mouse. The CDR3 extends 1 residue past the end of the read, so its final part is completed from the germline J gene. The chain combines TRBV13-3 with TRBJ2-5, with D possibly being TRBD2 (7 bases). The length of the CDR3 is 14 residues. V was pared by 0 bases and J by 6 bases, with 11 bases between. In germline, CDR1 is NNHDY, CDR2 SYVADS. Incomplete CDR3 DNA: TGTGCCAGCAGTGATGGGGGGGCGGGTGACACCCAGTAC. Translated, it gives CASSDGGAGDTQY. The entire CDR3 protein reads CASSDGGAGDTQYF.

This clone is labeled medium-sized. These gene names are mouse names. The CDR3 end lies 1 residue beyond the end of the read and is filled in from the germline J gene. V gene TRBV3 combines with J gene TRBJ1-4; tentatively, D is TRBD1 (6 bases). Germline V gene data show CDR1 as SNHLY and CDR2 as FYNGKV (reference sequence). This CDR3 has 15 residues. The ends were cut back, 3 bases at V and 7 bases at J, with 15 bases in the middle. The part of the CDR3 DNA that was read is TGTGCCAGCAGCTTGGGCTCAGGGGTTGGCGAAAGATTATTT. Amino acid sequence: CASSLGSGVGERLF. The full CDR3 sequence reads CASSLGSGVGERLFF.

As concerns this clone: Genes and germline come from the mouse. The sequenced fragment ends 1 residue before the CDR3 boundary, so the rest is inferred from the germline J gene. The chain uses TRBV12-1 and TRBJ2-5, with 10 bases fitting TRBD1. There are 15 residues in the CDR3. The trim removed 1 base at V and 5 bases at J, leaving 5 bases unmatched. Germline V gives CDR1 SGHSN, CDR2 HYEKVE. CDR3 loop: CASSLGQGGPDTQYF. The DNA read from the CDR3 is TGTGCCAGCTCTCTAGGACAGGGGGGGCCAGACACCCAGTAC.

In regard to this clone: Mouse gene names apply. The read ends 1 residue before the CDR3 terminus; that terminus is restored from the germline J gene. V gene TRBV3 combines with J gene TRBJ1-4; 10 bases agree with TRBD1. CDR3 length equals 14 residues. Germline CDR1 is SNHLY and CDR2 is FYNGKV (reference sequence). The V and J ends lost 6 bases and 7 bases, in that order; junction bases with no gene match: 5. CDR3 DNA, as far as it was read: TGTGCCAGCAGAGGGACAGGGGCCCCCGAAAGATTATTT. Translation: CASRGTGAPERLF. The CDR3 in full is CASRGTGAPERLFF.

This clone came up a few times. All gene names here are mouse names. The read finishes 1 residue shy of the CDR3 end, and the germline J gene is used to complete it. V is TRBV13-1 and J is TRBJ2-3; no reliable D call. CDR1 and CDR2 (germline): NSHNY, SYGAGN. There are 15 residues in the CDR3. V lost 0 bases, J lost 0 bases, and 8 bases lay in between. The CDR3: CASSDETTSAETLYF. The part of the CDR3 DNA that was read is TGTGCCAGCAGTGATGAGACAACTAGTGCAGAAACGCTGTAT.

This clone was detected a few times. Gene labels here are mouse ones. Read sequence stops 1 residue before the CDR3 end, and the germline J gene provides the missing end. This chain uses TRBV26 with TRBJ2-3; D is possibly TRBD1 (5 bases). V dropped 6 bases and J dropped 3 bases, with 7 bases sitting between them. CDR1 is KGHPV, CDR2 FQNQEV, per germline (reference sequence). The CDR3 runs to 12 residues. CDR3 in amino acids: CASSYRAETLYF. CDR3 bases read: TGTGCCAGCAGCTACAGGGCAGAAACGCTGTAT.

About this clone: Mouse germline and gene names are used. The read terminates 1 residue ahead of where the CDR3 ends, so the germline J gene completes it. This sequence joins TRBV12-1 and TRBJ2-5, with 8 bases fitting TRBD2. Germline CDR1 is SGHSN and CDR2 is HYEKVE. With V trimmed by 1 base and J by 5 bases, 1 base remained unmatched. CDR3 length: 13 amino acids. CDR3 loop: CASSLGGRDTQYF. The part of the CDR3 DNA that was read is TGTGCCAGCTCTCTGGGGGGGCGAGACACCCAGTAC. The whole variable domain, filled in from reference TRBV12-1 and TRBJ2-5, reads DSGVVQSPRHIIKEKGGRSVLTCIPISGHSNVVWYQQTLGKELKFLIQHYEKVERDKGFLPSRFSVQQFDDYHSEMNMSALELEDSAMYFCASSLGGRDTQYFGPGTRLLVL.

In the case of this clone: Germline and junction disagree at one end, which may indicate a read error. Genes here carry mouse names. The sequenced fragment ends 1 residue before the CDR3 boundary, so the rest is inferred from the germline J gene. The J gene is TRBJ1-1, the V gene TRBV15; a possible D gene is TRBD1 (5 bases). Germline V gene sequence: CDR1 SGHND, CDR2 FRSKSL. There are 13 residues in the CDR3. CDR3 loop: CASSLQVNPEVFF. CDR3 DNA, as far as it was read: TGTGCTAGCAGTTTACAGGTAAACCCAGAAGTCTTC.

Turning to this clone: The listed genes are named as in mouse. The read ends 1 residue before the CDR3 terminus; that terminus is restored from the germline J gene. The J gene is TRBJ2-4, the V gene TRBV12-1; TRBD2 agrees at 11 bases. V gave up 4 bases and J gave up 1 base; unmatched junction bases: 3. The CDR3 runs 15 residues. The germline gives CDR1 SGHSN, CDR2 HYEKVE. This chain's CDR3 is CASSGLGGGQNTLYF. The CDR3 DNA, read in part, is TGTGCCAGCTCCGGACTGGGGGGCGGTCAAAACACCTTGTAC.

With respect to this clone: Genes and germline are mouse. Read coverage stops 1 residue before the CDR3 terminus; the germline J gene supplies the remainder. The chain links TRBV26 to TRBJ1-3; D call uncertain. In germline, CDR1 is KGHPV, CDR2 FQNQEV (reference sequence). The length of the CDR3 is 14 residues. With 6 bases removed from V and 0 bases from J, the gap between germline ends came to 9 bases. The part of the CDR3 DNA that was read is TGTGCCAGCAGCTCCGCCATTTCTGGAAATACGCTCTAT. Its translation is CASSSAISGNTLY. The whole CDR3 reads CASSSAISGNTLYF.